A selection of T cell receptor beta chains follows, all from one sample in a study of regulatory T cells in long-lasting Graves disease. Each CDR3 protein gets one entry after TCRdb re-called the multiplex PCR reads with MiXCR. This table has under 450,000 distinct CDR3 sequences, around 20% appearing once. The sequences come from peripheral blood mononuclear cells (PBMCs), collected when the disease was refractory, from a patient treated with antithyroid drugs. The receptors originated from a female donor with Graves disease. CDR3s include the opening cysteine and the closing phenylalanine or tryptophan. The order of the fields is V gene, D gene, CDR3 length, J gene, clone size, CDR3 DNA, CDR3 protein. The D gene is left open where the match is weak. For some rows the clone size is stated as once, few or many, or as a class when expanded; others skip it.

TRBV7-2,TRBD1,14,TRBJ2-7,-,TGTGCCAGCAGCTACAGGGGTTTCGGTTACGAGCAGTACTTC,CASSYRGFGYEQYF
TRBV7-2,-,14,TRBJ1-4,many,TGTGCCAGCAGCGAGTATGCCACTAATGAAAAACTGTTTTTT,CASSEYATNEKLFF
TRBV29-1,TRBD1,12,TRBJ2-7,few,TGCAGCGTTAGTCAGGGGGCCTACGAGCAGTACTTC,CSVSQGAYEQYF
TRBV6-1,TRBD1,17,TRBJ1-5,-,TGTGCCAGCAGACACCGGACAGGGGGCGCGTATACTCAGCCCCAGCATTTT,CASRHRTGGAYTQPQHF
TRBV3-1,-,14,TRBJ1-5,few,TGTGCCAGCAGCCCCCCGGGAAACAATCAGCCCCAGCATTTT,CASSPPGNNQPQHF
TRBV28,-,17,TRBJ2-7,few,TGTGCCAGCAGTTCTACCTCCTACGCGGACAGCCACTACGAGCAGTACTTC,CASSSTSYADSHYEQYF
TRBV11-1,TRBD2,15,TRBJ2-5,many,TGTGCCAGCAGCGGGGGACTAGCGGACTCGGAGACCCAGTACTTC,CASSGGLADSETQYF
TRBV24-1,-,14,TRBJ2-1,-,TGTGCCACCAGTAAGAGGGGGGCCTACAATGAGCAGTTCTTC,CATSKRGAYNEQFF
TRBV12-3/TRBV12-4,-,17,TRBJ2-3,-,TGTGCCAGCAGTTTAGCCCCAGGGGTTGCAAACACAGATACGCAGTATTTT,CASSLAPGVANTDTQYF
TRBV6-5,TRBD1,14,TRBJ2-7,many,TGTGCCAGCAGTTACGAGACAGGGTACTACGAGCAGTACTTC,CASSYETGYYEQYF
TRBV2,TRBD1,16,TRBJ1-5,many,TGTGCCAGCAGCCCGGGACAGGGGGCCCGCGCTCAGCCCCAGCATTTT,CASSPGQGARAQPQHF
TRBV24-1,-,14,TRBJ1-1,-,TGTGCCAACCCAAAAGTGCCGAAAAACACTGAAGCTTTCTTT,CANPKVPKNTEAFF
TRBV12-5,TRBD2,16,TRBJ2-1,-,TGTGCTAGTGCCACCGTGAGCGGGAGGGCGTACAATGAGCAGTTCTTC,CASATVSGRAYNEQFF
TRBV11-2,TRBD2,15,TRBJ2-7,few,TGTGCCAGCAGATCAAGGGCGGGAGTTACGTACGAGCAGTACTTC,CASRSRAGVTYEQYF
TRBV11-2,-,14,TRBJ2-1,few,TGTGCCAGCAGCCAAAATTATCAGCGGGATGAGCAGTTCTTC,CASSQNYQRDEQFF
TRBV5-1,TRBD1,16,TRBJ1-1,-,TGCGCCAGCAGCTTGGGTACCGGGACAGGGGAGACTGAAGCTTTCTTT,CASSLGTGTGETEAFF
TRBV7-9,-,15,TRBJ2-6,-,TGTGCCAGCAGCGAGACAGGGAGGGACGCCAACGTCCCGACTTTC,CASSETGRDANVPTF
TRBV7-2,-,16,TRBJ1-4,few,TGTGCCAGCAGCTTAGTCGCCAGGGCGTTTTCTGAAAAACTGTTTTTT,CASSLVARAFSEKLFF
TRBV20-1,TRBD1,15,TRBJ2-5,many,TGCAGTGCCCTCCCGACAGGGATGCGAAAGGAGACCCAGTACTTC,CSALPTGMRKETQYF
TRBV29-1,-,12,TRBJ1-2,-,TGCAGCGTTGAAGAGAACCTGAGACAGGCAGTTTTC,CSVEENLRQAVF
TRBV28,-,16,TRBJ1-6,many,TGTGCCAGCCATGAGGGGCAGGGGCCTCTGGATTCACCCCTCCACTTT,CASHEGQGPLDSPLHF
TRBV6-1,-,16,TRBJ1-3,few,TGTGCCAGCAGAACAAAGACAGGTCACTCTGGAAACACCATATATTTT,CASRTKTGHSGNTIYF
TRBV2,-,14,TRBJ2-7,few,TGTGCCAGCAGTGACAGGGGGGGCACCTACGAGCAGTACTTC,CASSDRGGTYEQYF
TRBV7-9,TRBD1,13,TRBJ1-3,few,TGTGCCAGCAGCTCATCACAGGGGGACACCATATATTTT,CASSSSQGDTIYF
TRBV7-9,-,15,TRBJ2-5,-,TGTGCCAGCAGCTTTGGAAGAGGGACAAAAGAGACCCAGTACTTC,CASSFGRGTKETQYF
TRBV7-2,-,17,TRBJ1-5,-,TGTGCCAGCAGCTTATACGGGGATAGCGCCGGCAATCAGCCCCAGCATTTT,CASSLYGDSAGNQPQHF
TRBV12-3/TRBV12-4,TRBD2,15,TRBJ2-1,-,TGTGCCAGCAGTCAAGCGGGAGCCATTTACAATGAGCAGTTCTTC,CASSQAGAIYNEQFF
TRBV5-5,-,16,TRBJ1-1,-,TGTGCCAGCAGCTTGATCGAAGGGGTCCGGGCCACTGAAGCTTTCTTT,CASSLIEGVRATEAFF
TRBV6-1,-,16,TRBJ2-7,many,TGTGCCAGCAGCCCACAAGGGGGGAGAGTCGCCTACGAGCAGTACTTC,CASSPQGGRVAYEQYF